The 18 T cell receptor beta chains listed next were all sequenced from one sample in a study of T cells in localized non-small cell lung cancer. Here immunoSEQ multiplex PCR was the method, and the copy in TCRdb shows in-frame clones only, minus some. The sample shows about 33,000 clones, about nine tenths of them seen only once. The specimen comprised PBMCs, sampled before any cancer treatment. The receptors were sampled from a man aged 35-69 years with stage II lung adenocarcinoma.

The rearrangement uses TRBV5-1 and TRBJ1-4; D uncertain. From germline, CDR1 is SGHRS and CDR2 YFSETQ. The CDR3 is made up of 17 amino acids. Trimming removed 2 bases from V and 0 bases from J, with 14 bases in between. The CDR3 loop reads CASSFGSQFATNEKLFF. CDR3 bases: TGCGCCAGCAGCTTCGGCAGCCAGTTCGCAACTAATGAAAAACTGTTTTTT.

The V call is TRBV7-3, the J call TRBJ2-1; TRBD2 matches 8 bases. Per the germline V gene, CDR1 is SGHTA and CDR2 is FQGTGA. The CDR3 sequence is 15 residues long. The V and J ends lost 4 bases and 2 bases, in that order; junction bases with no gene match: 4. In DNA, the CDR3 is TGTGCCAGCAGCTCTCGGGAGGGCCCCTACAATGAGCAGTTCTTC. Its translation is CASSSREGPYNEQFF.

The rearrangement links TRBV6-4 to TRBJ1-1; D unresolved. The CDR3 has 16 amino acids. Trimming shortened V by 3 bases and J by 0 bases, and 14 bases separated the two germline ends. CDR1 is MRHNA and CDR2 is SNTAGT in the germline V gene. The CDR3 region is CASSESFQTLNTEAFF. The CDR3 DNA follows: TGTGCCAGCAGTGAGAGTTTTCAGACATTGAACACTGAAGCTTTCTTT.

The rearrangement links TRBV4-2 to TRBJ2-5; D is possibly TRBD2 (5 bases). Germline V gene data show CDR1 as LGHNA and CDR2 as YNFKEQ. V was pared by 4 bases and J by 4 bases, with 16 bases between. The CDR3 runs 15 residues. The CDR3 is CASSPRVIEGETQYF. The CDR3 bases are TGTGCCAGCAGCCCTAGGGTCATCGAGGGAGAGACCCAGTACTTC.

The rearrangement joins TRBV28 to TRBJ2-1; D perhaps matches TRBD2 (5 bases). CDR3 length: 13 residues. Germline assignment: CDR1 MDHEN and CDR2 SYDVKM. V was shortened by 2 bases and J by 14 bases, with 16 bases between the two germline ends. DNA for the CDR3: TGTGCCAGCAGTTTAGCGGGCCAGCCTGCCGAGTTCTTC. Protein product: CASSLAGQPAEFF.

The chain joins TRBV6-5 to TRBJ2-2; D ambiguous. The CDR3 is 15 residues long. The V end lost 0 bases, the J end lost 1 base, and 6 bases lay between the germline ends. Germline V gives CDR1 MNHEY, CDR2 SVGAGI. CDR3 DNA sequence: TGTGCCAGCAGTTACTCGCATGTGAACACCGGGGAGCTGTTTTTT. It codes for CASSYSHVNTGELFF.

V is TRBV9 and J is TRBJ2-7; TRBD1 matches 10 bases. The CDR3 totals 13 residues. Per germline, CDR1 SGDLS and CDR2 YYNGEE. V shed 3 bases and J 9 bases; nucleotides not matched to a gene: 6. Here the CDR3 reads CASSAGTGEGQYF. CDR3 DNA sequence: TGTGCCAGCAGCGCGGGGACAGGGGAAGGGCAGTACTTC.

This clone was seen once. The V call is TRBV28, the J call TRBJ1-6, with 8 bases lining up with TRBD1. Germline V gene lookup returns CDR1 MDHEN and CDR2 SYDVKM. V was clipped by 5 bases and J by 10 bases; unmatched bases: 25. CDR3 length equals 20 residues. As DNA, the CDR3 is TGTGCCAGCAGTCGAATCCGCGCAACAACAGGGGGTTTGGCGGGGTCACCCCTCCACTTT. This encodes CASSRIRATTGGLAGSPLHF.

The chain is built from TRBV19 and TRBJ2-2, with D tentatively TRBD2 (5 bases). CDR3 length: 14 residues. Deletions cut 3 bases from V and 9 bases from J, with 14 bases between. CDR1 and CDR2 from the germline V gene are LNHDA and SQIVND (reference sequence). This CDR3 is CASSIGDPRRELFF. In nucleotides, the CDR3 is TGTGCCAGTAGTATCGGGGATCCACGAAGGGAGCTGTTTTTT.

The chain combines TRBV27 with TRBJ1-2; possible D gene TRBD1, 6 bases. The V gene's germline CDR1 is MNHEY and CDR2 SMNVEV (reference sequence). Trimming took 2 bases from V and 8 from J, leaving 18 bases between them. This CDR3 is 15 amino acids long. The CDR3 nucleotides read TGTGCCAGCAGTTTACAGGCAGGGGTTAATCGGGGCTACACCTTC. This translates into CASSLQAGVNRGYTF.

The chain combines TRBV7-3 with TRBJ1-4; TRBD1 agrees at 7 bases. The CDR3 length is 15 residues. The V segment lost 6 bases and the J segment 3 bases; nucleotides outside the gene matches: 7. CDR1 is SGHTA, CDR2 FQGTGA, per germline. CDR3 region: CASSQTGTANEKLFF. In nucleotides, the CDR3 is TGTGCCAGCAGTCAAACCGGGACAGCTAATGAAAAACTGTTTTTT.

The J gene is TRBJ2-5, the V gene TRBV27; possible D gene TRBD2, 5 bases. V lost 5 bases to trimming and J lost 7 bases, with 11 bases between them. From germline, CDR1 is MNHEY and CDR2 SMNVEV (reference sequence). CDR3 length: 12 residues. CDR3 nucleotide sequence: TGTGCCAGCAGTCCGGGGAGTGGGACCCAGTACTTC. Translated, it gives CASSPGSGTQYF.

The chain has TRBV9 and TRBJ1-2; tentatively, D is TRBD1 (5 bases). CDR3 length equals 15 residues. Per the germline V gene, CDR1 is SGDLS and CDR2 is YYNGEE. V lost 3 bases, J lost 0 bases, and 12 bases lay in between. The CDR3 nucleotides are TGTGCCAGCAGCGCCTCCAGGGCCCCTAACTATGGCTACACCTTC. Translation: CASSASRAPNYGYTF.

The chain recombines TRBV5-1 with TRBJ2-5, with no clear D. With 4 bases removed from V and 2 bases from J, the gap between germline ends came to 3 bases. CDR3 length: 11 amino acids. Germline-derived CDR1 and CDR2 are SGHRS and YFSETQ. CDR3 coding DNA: TGCGCCAGCAGCCTACAAGAGACCCAGTACTTC. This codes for CASSLQETQYF.

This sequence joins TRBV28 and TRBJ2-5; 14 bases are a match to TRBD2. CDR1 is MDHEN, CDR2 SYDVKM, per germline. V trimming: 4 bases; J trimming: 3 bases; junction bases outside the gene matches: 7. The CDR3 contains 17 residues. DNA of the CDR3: TGTGCCAGCAGTTACGGACTAGCGGGAGGTCGTGAAGAGACCCAGTACTTC. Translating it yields CASSYGLAGGREETQYF. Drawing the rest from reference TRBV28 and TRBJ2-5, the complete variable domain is DVKVTQSSRYLVKRTGEKVFLECVQDMDHENMFWYRQDPGLGLRLIYFSYDVKMKEKGDIPEGYSVSREKKERFSLILESASTNQTSMYLCASSYGLAGGREETQYFGPGTRLLVL.

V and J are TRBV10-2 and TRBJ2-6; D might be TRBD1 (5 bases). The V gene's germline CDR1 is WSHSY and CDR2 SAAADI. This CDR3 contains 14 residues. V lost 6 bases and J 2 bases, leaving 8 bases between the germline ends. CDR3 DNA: TGCGCCAGCAGGTCAGGGACTGGGGCCAACGTCCTGACTTTC. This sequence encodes CASRSGTGANVLTF.

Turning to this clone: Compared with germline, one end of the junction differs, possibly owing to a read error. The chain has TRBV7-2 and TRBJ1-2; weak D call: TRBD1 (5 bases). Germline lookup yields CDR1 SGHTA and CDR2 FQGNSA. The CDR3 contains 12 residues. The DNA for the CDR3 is TGTGCCAGCAGCTCGGGGACCGGTGAAGTCGCCTTC. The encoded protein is CASSSGTGEVAF.

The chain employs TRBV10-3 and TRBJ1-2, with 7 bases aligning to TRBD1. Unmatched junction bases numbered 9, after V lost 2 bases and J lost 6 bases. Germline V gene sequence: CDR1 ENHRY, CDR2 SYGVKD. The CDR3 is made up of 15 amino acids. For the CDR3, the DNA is TGTGCCATCAGTGAGCCTTCCGGGACAGCAGATGGCTACACCTTC. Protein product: CAISEPSGTADGYTF.